These T cell receptor beta chains were read from a single sample in a study of molecular identifiers for immune sequencing clone quantification. TCRdb processed the PCR reads anew with MiXCR; each CDR3 protein has one entry. The sample holds about 100,000 distinct CDR3 sequences, 35% seen once. The sample taken for sequencing was naive CD8+ T cells from blood, with Jurkat cell RNA spiked in. These receptors all stem from a human donor in good health. Some libraries in this study had Jurkat cell RNA spiked in. CDR3s leave out the opening cysteine and the closing phenylalanine or tryptophan.

j_gene | v_gene | CDR3aa
TRBJ2-7 | TRBV27 | ASSSRWGEQY
TRBJ2-5 | TRBV20-1 | SARDGGDSRETQY
TRBJ2-3 | TRBV15 | ATSTGLAGVRADTQY
TRBJ2-2 | TRBV2 | ANSEVYRTGELF
TRBJ1-1 | TRBV6-2/TRBV6-3 | ASSYRDSDTEAF
TRBJ2-3 | TRBV7-2 | ASSFRVAADTQY
TRBJ1-2 | TRBV4-3 | ASSQAGTDYGYT
TRBJ2-5 | TRBV11-2 | ASSLAASRSGETQY
TRBJ2-2 | TRBV5-1 | ASSLGGWPGELF
TRBJ2-2 | TRBV7-8 | ASSLGPPTTGELF
TRBJ1-2 | TRBV5-6 | ASSLASLGIGGYT
TRBJ2-5 | TRBV20-1 | SVGLAGKIPQETQY
TRBJ2-6 | TRBV12-3/TRBV12-4 | ASSSRDVLT
TRBJ2-7 | TRBV28 | ASSARLAGALYEQY
TRBJ2-1 | TRBV4-1 | ASSQEDPSGGYNEQF
TRBJ1-4 | TRBV7-6 | ASSLSGHGSEKLF
TRBJ1-4 | TRBV27 | ASSLYSRTGRAEKLF
TRBJ1-1 | TRBV5-1 | ASSFPDYMTGGNTEAF
TRBJ1-3 | TRBV2 | ASSEAAGSGSTIY
TRBJ2-7 | TRBV20-1 | RASERRSIYEQY
TRBJ1-5 | TRBV9 | ASSAWDSNQPQH
TRBJ2-3 | TRBV4-2 | ASSTRDSPSSTDTQY
TRBJ2-3 | TRBV29-1 | STGHDSTDTQY
TRBJ2-7 | TRBV19 | ACSMGAASYEQY
TRBJ2-7 | TRBV23-1 | ASSRNRDGSYEQY
TRBJ2-3 | TRBV11-2 | ASSGGYTDTQY
TRBJ1-2 | TRBV28 | ASTLLGGPNYGYT
TRBJ2-5 | TRBV6-6 | ASSYSLRQGETQY
TRBJ2-7 | TRBV4-3 | ASSQDWGIGYEQY
TRBJ2-7 | TRBV2 | ASSVYSGYEQY
TRBJ1-3 | TRBV4-3 | ASSPSVGTGGNTKY
TRBJ2-7 | TRBV4-3 | ASSRGDGGFYEQY
TRBJ2-5 | TRBV15 | ATSKVGLAGDETQY
TRBJ2-7 | TRBV7-9 | ASSPGGTYEQY
TRBJ2-7 | TRBV7-9 | ASSFGGTGLYEQY
TRBJ1-2 | TRBV29-1 | SAPVRGHGYT
TRBJ2-7 | TRBV28 | ASRSGDRGREQY
TRBJ2-7 | TRBV2 | ASSGVRHRSSYEQY
TRBJ2-5 | TRBV6-6 | ASSTLDDQETQY
TRBJ1-1 | TRBV20-1 | SALIRDQNTEAF
TRBJ2-3 | TRBV7-2 | ASSLVQGIPTDTQY
TRBJ2-7 | TRBV9 | DSSGGTVNYEQY
TRBJ1-1 | TRBV5-1 | ASSLGSEAF
TRBJ2-3 | TRBV9 | ASSGRDYTETQF
TRBJ2-1 | TRBV6-4 | ASSDVPGNYNEQF
TRBJ2-2 | TRBV5-6 | ASSLDGELF
TRBJ2-1 | TRBV6-2/TRBV6-3 | ASSLGSSGYNEQF
TRBJ2-7 | TRBV14 | ASSQWTGVEQY
TRBJ1-2 | TRBV20-1 | SARGLGSYGYT
TRBJ2-2 | TRBV19 | ASSIGIKATGELF
TRBJ2-3 | TRBV9 | ASSVEIGPDTQY
TRBJ2-1 | TRBV7-2 | ASSTSASGFSEQF
TRBJ2-2 | TRBV14 | ASSQDLPGTSGPTGELF
TRBJ1-2 | TRBV29-1 | SALQGNYGYT
TRBJ2-3 | TRBV15 | ATSRSRGLSTDTQY
TRBJ2-7 | TRBV12-3/TRBV12-4 | ASSQARSYEQY
TRBJ2-7 | TRBV5-4 | ASSLGTGGSYEQY
TRBJ2-7 | TRBV7-8 | ASSFGGSERY
TRBJ1-5 | TRBV13 | ASSLGRTGHQPQH
TRBJ1-5 | TRBV7-9 | ASSSGTGQH